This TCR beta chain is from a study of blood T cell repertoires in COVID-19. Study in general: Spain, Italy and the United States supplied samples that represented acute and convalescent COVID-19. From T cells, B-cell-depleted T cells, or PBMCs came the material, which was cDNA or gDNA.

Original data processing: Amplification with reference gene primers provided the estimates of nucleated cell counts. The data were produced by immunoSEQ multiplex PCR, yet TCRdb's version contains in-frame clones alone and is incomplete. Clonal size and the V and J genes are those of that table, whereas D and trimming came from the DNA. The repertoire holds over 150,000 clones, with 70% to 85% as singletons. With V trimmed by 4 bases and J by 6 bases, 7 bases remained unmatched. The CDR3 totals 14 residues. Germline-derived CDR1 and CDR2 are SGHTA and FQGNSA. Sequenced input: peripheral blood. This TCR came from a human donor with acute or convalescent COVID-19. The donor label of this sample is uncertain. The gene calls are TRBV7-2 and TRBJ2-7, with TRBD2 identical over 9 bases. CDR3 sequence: CASSSRSGSPEQYF. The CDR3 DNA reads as TGTGCCAGCAGCTCCCGTAGCGGGAGTCCCGAGCAGTACTTC.